This note documents a single T cell receptor beta chain sequence. Antigen unknown. The authors reverse transcribed all of the isolated RNA, so sequencing captured expressed TCRB transcripts. Here immunoSEQ multiplex PCR was the method, and the copy in TCRdb shows in-frame clones only, minus some. The sample includes approximately 250,000 clones, roughly 16% of them seen just once. This entry is derived from a study of beta chain features in type 1 diabetes. Study-level points and caveats: At VDJ recombination sites, type 1 diabetes patients had fewer insertions and more deleted nucleotides. Type 1 diabetes patients showed a moderate but significant shortening of TCRB CDR3s in all four CD4+ subsets.

The CDR3 is 15 residues long. J gave up 2 bases and V 5 bases, and 7 bases lay outside the gene matches. CDR1 is SQVTM, CDR2 ANQGSEA, per germline. Sequencing was performed on naive CD4+ T cells from blood. The chain links TRBV29-1 to TRBJ2-1, with 9 nucleotides matching TRBD1. The origin of this receptor is a young man with type 1 diabetes. In nucleotides, the CDR3 is TGCAGCGTTAAAGCCCGGGACAGGGCCTACAATGAGCAGTTCTTC. Encoded protein: CSVKARDRAYNEQFF.